This record looks at one T cell receptor beta chain sequence and its context. What it recognizes is unknown. PCR was performed a second time for roughly 7 to 11 cycles using a sample-barcoded 5' primer and a J-beta primer mix. A tag from a template-switch adaptor with 12 random nucleotides marked each cDNA molecule. TCRdb reprocessed the 5' RACE reads via MiXCR and lists one record per CDR3 protein. The sample shows about 580,000 distinct CDR3 sequences, 40% to 50% of them seen only once. CDR3 length: 14 residues. The V gene's germline CDR1 is LGHDT and CDR2 YNNKEL (reference sequence). The data are from a study of blood T cells in healthy people across ages. Study conclusions and caveats: Estimates of total diversity, which came from one million sequenced T cells, were considered to be underestimates.

The rearrangement links TRBV3-1 to TRBJ2-7; TRBD2 is a possible D gene (6 bases). The J call may not be correct, given that the DNA end is closer to TRBJ2-5. This TCR was sampled from a man at least 80 years old in good health. Sequencing input: blood. CDR3 sequence (DNA): TGTGCCAGCAGCCAAGATCCCGGGGGAGAGACCCAGTACTTC. Its protein is CASSQDPGGETQYF.